This is a list of T cell receptor beta chains from one sample in a study of T cell responses to AZD1222 COVID-19 vaccine. Produced via immunoSEQ multiplex PCR; TCRdb's table is partial and in-frame only. The data hold about 140,000 clones, with approximately 89% observed a single time. The sequences come from peripheral blood, collected 28 days after the second AZD1222 dose. These TCRs come from an adult who received the AZD1222 COVID-19 vaccine. Both conserved end residues are part of each CDR3. Fields, in order: clone size, D gene, V gene, J gene, CDR3 DNA, CDR3 protein. The D gene is left open where the match is weak. Clone size is given for some rows only: seen once, a few or many times, or a class if the clone is expanded.

>.|.|TRBV9|TRBJ2-1
TGTGCCAGCAGCGCGGCTAGAAGCAATGAGCAGTTCTTC
CASSAARSNEQFF
>.|TRBD2|TRBV29-1|TRBJ2-3
TGCAGCGTTGAATTAGCGGGGGGTGTAAATACGCAGTATTTT
CSVELAGGVNTQYF
>.|.|TRBV19|TRBJ1-2
TGTGCCAGTAGTAACCGGGACACGGTGTATGGCTACACCTTC
CASSNRDTVYGYTF
>.|.|TRBV6-2/TRBV6-3|TRBJ2-7
TGTGCCAGCAGTATGGACGGAGGACAGTCTCGGGAGCAGTACTTC
CASSMDGGQSREQYF
>.|TRBD1|TRBV4-1|TRBJ2-7
TGCGCCAGCAGCCAGGGGCTAATGACCGGGACAGGGGGTACCGAGCAGTACTTC
CASSQGLMTGTGGTEQYF
>.|TRBD1|TRBV3-1/TRBV3-2|TRBJ1-2
TGTGCCAGCAGCCAAGATGTGACCGGGACAGCATATGGCTACACCTTC
CASSQDVTGTAYGYTF
>.|.|TRBV29-1|TRBJ2-2
TGCAGCGCCCGCACTACGCCCTCCACCGGGGAGCTGTTTTTT
CSARTTPSTGELFF
>.|TRBD1|TRBV23-1|TRBJ2-5
TGCGCCAGCAGTCAAAGAGAGGGACAGGGGGTACAAGAGACCCAGTACTTC
CASSQREGQGVQETQYF
>.|TRBD2|TRBV6-4|TRBJ2-3
TGTGCCAGCAGTGTGGGACTAGCCTCCGATACGCAGTATTTT
CASSVGLASDTQYF
>.|.|TRBV30|TRBJ1-3
TGTGCCGAGGGAGGCCACACCATATATTTT
CAEGGHTIYF
>.|.|TRBV28|TRBJ1-6
TGTGCCAGCAGGGATAATTCACCCCTCCACTTT
CASRDNSPLHF
>once|.|TRBV6-6|TRBJ2-1
TGTGCCAGCGGGGTTGAGCAGTTCTTC
CASGVEQFF
>.|.|TRBV18|TRBJ1-2
TGTGCCAGCTCACTTCTAGGGGGAGGCTACACCTTC
CASSLLGGGYTF
>.|.|TRBV5-1|TRBJ2-1
TGCGCCAGCAGCTTGGGAAACAGGGCCTTCAGGGGGCAGTTCTTC
CASSLGNRAFRGQFF
>.|.|TRBV28|TRBJ1-2
TGTGCCAGCAGTCCATCCTCCTTGACAGCAGATGGCTACACCTTC
CASSPSSLTADGYTF
>.|TRBD1|TRBV28|TRBJ1-4
TGTGCCAGCCCCCCGCGGGGCGGACAGGGGGCAACTAATGAAAAACTGTTTTTT
CASPPRGGQGATNEKLFF
>.|.|TRBV28|TRBJ1-1
TGTGCCAGCAGTCCCCCGGACAGAAACACTGAAGCTTTCTTT
CASSPPDRNTEAFF
>.|.|TRBV29-1|TRBJ2-3
TGCAGCGTTGTTCGAGGGCGAGACACAGATACGCAGTATTTT
CSVVRGRDTDTQYF
>.|TRBD1|TRBV7-9|TRBJ2-7
TGTGCCAGCAGCCCGGCCGGGACAGGGTTCTACGAGCAGTACTTC
CASSPAGTGFYEQYF
>.|.|TRBV7-9|TRBJ2-1
TGTGCCAGCAGCTTAGCGATAGTAAATGAGCAGTTCTTC
CASSLAIVNEQFF
>.|.|TRBV30|TRBJ2-2
TGTGCCTGGAGCAAGACTGGAGTTCGGGCCGGGGAGCTGTTTTTT
CAWSKTGVRAGELFF
>many|.|TRBV9|TRBJ1-3
TGTGCCAGCTCCAGGGCGGGGACGGGAAACACCATATATTTT
CASSRAGTGNTIYF
>.|TRBD2|TRBV9|TRBJ2-1
TGTGCCAGCAGCGTAAGGACTAGCGGGATCTACAATGAGCAGTTCTTC
CASSVRTSGIYNEQFF
>.|TRBD1|TRBV6-2/TRBV6-3|TRBJ2-7
TGTGCCAGCAGCCAAGGACAGGATCTCAAGCAGTACTTC
CASSQGQDLKQYF
>few|.|TRBV11-2|TRBJ1-3
TGTGCCAGCAGCCCCAGCTCTGGAAACACCATATATTTT
CASSPSSGNTIYF
>.|.|TRBV6-5|TRBJ1-1
TGTGCCAGCAGTTTTGTTGCCGGGACGGCAGAAGCTTTCTTT
CASSFVAGTAEAFF
>.|.|TRBV5-3|TRBJ1-4
TGTGCCAGAAGCTTGGATACTGCAACTAATGAAAAACTGTTTTTT
CARSLDTATNEKLFF
>.|.|TRBV7-6|TRBJ2-7
TGTGCCAGCAGCTTACCCCGGGGTGAGCAGTACTTC
CASSLPRGEQYF
>few|.|TRBV6-5|TRBJ1-3
TGTGCCAGCAGCCCCAAGGGGAACTCTGGAAACACCATATATTTT
CASSPKGNSGNTIYF
>.|TRBD1|TRBV11-2|TRBJ1-2
TGTGCCAGCAGCGGACAGGGGGCTAACTATGGCTACACCTTC
CASSGQGANYGYTF
>.|.|TRBV19|TRBJ2-1
TGTGCCAGTAGTACCTCCGGGACTTATACCTACAATGAGCAGTTCTTC
CASSTSGTYTYNEQFF
>.|.|TRBV29-1|TRBJ1-2
TGCAGCGTCCCGGGGGGGCAGAACTATGGCTACACCTTC
CSVPGGQNYGYTF
>once|TRBD1|TRBV19|TRBJ1-3
TGTGCCAGTAGTACTGGGGAGACAGGGACTGGAAACACCATATATTTT
CASSTGETGTGNTIYF
>few|TRBD2|TRBV5-1|TRBJ2-1
TGCGCCAGCAGCATACGGGAGGGGGATGAGCAGTTCTTC
CASSIREGDEQFF
>once|.|TRBV30|TRBJ1-2
TGTGCCTGGAGTGTATCCGGGACGGCCCGTGCGGATGGCTACACCTTC
CAWSVSGTARADGYTF
>.|.|TRBV6-5|TRBJ1-1
TGTGCCAGCAGTTTTCAGGGAGGGAACACTGAAGCTTTCTTT
CASSFQGGNTEAFF
>once|TRBD1|TRBV6-5|TRBJ1-1
TGTGCCAGCAGTTACGGCAATGGGGACAGGGCGACTGAAGCTTTCTTT
CASSYGNGDRATEAFF